This is a list of T cell receptor beta chains from one sample in a study of cytomegalovirus exposure and HLA in healthy donors. Sequencing was performed with immunoSEQ multiplex PCR; in TCRdb, only in-frame clones are kept and a portion is missing. The sample lists about 120,000 clones, about 68% occurring once. Sequencing was carried out using PBMCs. The origin of the receptors is a woman aged 40 to 50 in good health and CMV-seropositive. Both conserved end residues are part of each CDR3.

>TRBV30|TRBJ2-2
CAWRTGSANTGELFF
>TRBV9|TRBJ2-2
CASSVGAGGPSGELFF
>TRBV29-1|TRBJ2-1
CSAQKQGGNEQFF
>TRBV9|NA
CASSVGGQGAVEQYF
>TRBV28|TRBJ2-7
CASSLTGTLSYEQYF
>TRBV5-4|TRBJ2-1
CASSLGQGAAYNEQFF
>TRBV13|TRBJ2-7
CASSESGRDDEQYF
>TRBV27|TRBJ2-1
CASSLSGLAGPYAENEQFF
>TRBV11-2|NA
CASSLESSGLAGGYPYEQYF
>TRBV29-1|TRBJ2-3
CSVEARPSPGTAVSTDTQYF
>TRBV18|TRBJ1-1
CASSPTGGETEAFF
>TRBV9|TRBJ2-1
CASSVDPGREDEQFF
>TRBV18|TRBJ2-7
CASSMEDVATYEQYF
>TRBV4-2|TRBJ1-2
CASSRGGRDYGYTF
>TRBV4-1|TRBJ1-5
CASSQGWGEGQPQHF
>TRBV7-8|TRBJ2-5
CASSFVPGQGRETQYF
>TRBV25-1|TRBJ1-1
CASSEYHLTEAFF
>TRBV28|TRBJ2-7
CASNTPRTSGTTYEQYF
>TRBV7-9|TRBJ2-7
CSSSYRVYEQYF
>TRBV7-9|TRBJ1-1
CASSHGQARSEAFF
>TRBV28|TRBJ2-3
CASRTPGRYGSTDTQYF
>TRBV7-8|TRBJ2-1
CASSLNGRAAPNEQFF
>TRBV5-4|TRBJ1-1
CASSLDRGQEAFF
>TRBV27|TRBJ1-4
CASRQGLRNEKLFF
>TRBV4-2|TRBJ2-1
CASSQETSGQDFGQFF
>TRBV7-2|TRBJ1-1
CASSLGQGETEAFF
>TRBV25-1|TRBJ2-3
CASRGGDTQYF
>TRBV4-1|TRBJ1-2
CASSQGGNYGYTF
>TRBV6-7|TRBJ1-2
CASSYEGGQENYGYTF
>TRBV4-1|TRBJ2-1
CASTQLAGVAYNEQFF
>TRBV28|TRBJ2-1
CASISSGTSANNEQFF
>TRBV5-1|NA
CASSSGTRSYEQYF
>TRBV11-3|TRBJ2-1
CASSFPGSYNEQFF
>TRBV5-4|TRBJ2-7
CASSFSGRERNEQYF
>TRBV19|TRBJ2-5
CAASGLAHQETQYF
>TRBV4-3|TRBJ1-4
CASSQDQRNEKLFF
>TRBV4-2|TRBJ1-4
CASSQDGPGQGNEKLFF
>TRBV6-1|TRBJ2-7
CASSDWGAYEQYF
>TRBV4-1|TRBJ2-3
CASSRTGFGPDTQYF
>TRBV6-1|TRBJ2-7
CASSPHYEQYF